The 14 T cell receptor beta chains below were found in one sample sequenced in a study of blood T cell repertoires in COVID-19. Profiling relied on immunoSEQ multiplex PCR, and the TCRdb table lists in-frame clones only, not all of them. The sample has 330,000 or so clones, roughly 87% seen once. The sample consisted of PBMCs or T cells enriched from blood (not recorded which). These receptor sequences come from a woman aged 30 to 39 who had recovered from COVID-19.

This chain joins TRBV7-6 and TRBJ2-7; TRBD1 matches 7 bases. V trimming: 0 bases; J trimming: 2 bases; junction bases outside the gene matches: 4. Germline-derived CDR1 and CDR2 are SGHVS and FNYEAQ. The CDR3 is 15 residues long. The CDR3 spells CASSLAAGGTYEQYF. CDR3 bases: TGTGCCAGCAGCTTAGCTGCAGGGGGAACCTACGAGCAGTACTTC.

This clone was found once. V is TRBV7-9 and J is TRBJ1-4; 12 positions match TRBD1. Germline values: CDR1 SEHNR, CDR2 FQNEAQ (reference sequence). The CDR3 covers 18 residues. V lost 1 base, J lost 4 bases, and 7 bases stayed unmatched. Written as DNA, the CDR3 is TGTGCCAGCAGCTTAGATGGGACAGGGGGCATCAGTAATGAAAAACTGTTTTTT. It codes for CASSLDGTGGISNEKLFF.

V and J are TRBV7-8 and TRBJ2-2, with D possibly matching TRBD2 (5 bases). Germline CDR1 SGHVS, CDR2 FQNEAQ. Trimming removed 1 base at V and 1 base at J, with 7 bases between. CDR3 length: 15 residues. CDR3 residues: CASSLVAGNTGELFF. CDR3 nucleotide sequence: TGTGCCAGCAGCTTAGTGGCGGGGAACACCGGGGAGCTGTTTTTT.

This clone was seen a handful of times. The rearrangement uses TRBV7-6 and TRBJ2-7, with 13 bases identical to TRBD2. Unmatched junction bases numbered 6, after V lost 5 bases and J lost 5 bases. The CDR3 is made up of 15 amino acids. Germline loops: CDR1 SGHVS, CDR2 FNYEAQ. CDR3 sequence: CASSPSTSGRHEQYF. CDR3 nucleotides: TGTGCCAGCAGCCCCTCGACTAGCGGGAGGCACGAGCAGTACTTC.

The rearrangement links TRBV4-1 to TRBJ1-3; D is unresolved. V lost 1 base and J lost 0, with 10 bases in between. Germline V gene sequence: CDR1 MGHRA, CDR2 YSYEKL. There are 16 residues in the CDR3. CDR3 DNA: TGCGCCAGCAGCCAAGCAGTAGCCATCTCTGGAAACACCATATATTTT. This codes for CASSQAVAISGNTIYF.

The chain combines TRBV30 with TRBJ1-2; TRBD1 might be the D (6 bases). CDR1 and CDR2 from the germline V gene are GTSNPN and SVGIG (reference sequence). V lost 4 bases and J 2 bases, leaving 8 bases between the germline ends. There are 12 residues in the CDR3. CDR3: CAWMDRNYGYTF. As DNA, the CDR3 is TGTGCCTGGATGGACAGAAACTATGGCTACACCTTC.

The chain recombines TRBV28 with TRBJ1-5; TRBD1 matches 9 bases. V was pared by 8 bases and J by 3 bases, with 8 bases of the junction left unmatched. The CDR3 sequence is 15 residues long. Germline V gene lookup returns CDR1 MDHEN and CDR2 SYDVKM. CDR3 in DNA: TGTGCCAGCCTTAACCGGGACAGGGCCAATCAGCCCCAGCATTTT. Translating gives CASLNRDRANQPQHF. Variable domain in full (rest from reference TRBV28 and TRBJ1-5): DVKVTQSSRYLVKRTGEKVFLECVQDMDHENMFWYRQDPGLGLRLIYFSYDVKMKEKGDIPEGYSVSREKKERFSLILESASTNQTSMYLCASLNRDRANQPQHFGDGTRLSIL.

The chain joins TRBV3-1 (or the pseudogene TRBV3-2) to TRBJ2-7, with D maybe TRBD2 (6 bases). Germline lookup yields CDR1 LGHDT and CDR2 YNNKEL (reference sequence). The CDR3 runs to 13 residues. Trimming removed 2 bases from V and 5 bases from J, with 10 bases in between. The CDR3 loop reads CASSQFGGHEQYF. CDR3 DNA: TGTGCCAGCAGCCAATTCGGGGGACACGAGCAGTACTTC.

The V call is TRBV7-2, the J call TRBJ1-5; perhaps TRBD1 as D (5 bases). Germline CDR1 SGHTA, CDR2 FQGNSA. V lost 2 bases, J lost 6 bases, and 11 bases lay in between. This CDR3 spans 14 amino acids. DNA for the CDR3: TGTGCCAGCAGCTTAAGGGAGGGGACTCAGCCCCAGCATTTT. Translating gives CASSLREGTQPQHF.

The chain carries TRBV19 and TRBJ2-7, with 9 bases matching TRBD1. Germline V gene sequence: CDR1 LNHDA, CDR2 SQIVND (reference sequence). Losses at the gene ends were 4 bases for V and 7 bases for J; bases not matched to a gene: 5. The length of the CDR3 is 13 residues. DNA of the CDR3: TGTGCCAGTAGTAGCTTCGGACAGGGGGAGCAGTACTTC. It specifies CASSSFGQGEQYF.

This chain connects TRBV10-3 to TRBJ2-7; tentative D call: TRBD2 (5 bases). Between the trimmed V and J ends, which lost 10 bases and 0 bases, there was a span of 16 bases. The CDR3 consists of 14 residues. Germline CDR1 is ENHRY and CDR2 is SYGVKD. The CDR3 region is CATKDPRGSYEQYF. CDR3 coding DNA: TGTGCCACCAAGGACCCACGGGGCTCCTACGAGCAGTACTTC.

This clone has more than one count but fewer than ten. The chain recombines TRBV6-5 with TRBJ1-1; D call uncertain. V was shortened by 6 bases and J by 1 base, with 15 bases between the two germline ends. The length of the CDR3 is 15 residues. CDR1 and CDR2 (germline): MNHEY, SVGAGI. The CDR3 protein is CASRRSGSANTEAFF. In DNA, the CDR3 is TGTGCCAGCAGGAGAAGTGGGAGTGCGAACACTGAAGCTTTCTTT.

This clone occurred a few times. V usage is TRBV7-3 and J usage is TRBJ2-1; 10 bases map to TRBD2. This CDR3 is built from 14 residues. CDR1 is SGHTA, CDR2 FQGTGA, per germline. Trimming at V came to 5 bases and at J to 7 bases, leaving 5 bases not matched to a gene. The CDR3 sequence is CASSTGTSANEQFF. The CDR3 DNA reads as TGTGCCAGCAGCACTGGGACTAGCGCTAATGAGCAGTTCTTC. Drawing the rest from reference TRBV7-3 and TRBJ2-1, the complete variable domain is GAGVSQTPSNKVTEKGKYVELRCDPISGHTALYWYRQSLGQGPEFLIYFQGTGAADDSGLPNDRFFAVRPEGSVSTLKIQRTERGDSAVYLCASSTGTSANEQFFGPGTRLTVL.

The V and J genes are TRBV15 and TRBJ1-3; D perhaps matches TRBD1 (6 bases). Trimming stripped 1 base from V and 0 bases from J, with 7 bases between. This CDR3 comprises 15 residues. Per germline, CDR1 LNHNV and CDR2 YYDKDF (reference sequence). The CDR3 nucleotides are TGTGCCACCAGCAGAGCACAGGGCTCTGGAAACACCATATATTTT. This translates into CATSRAQGSGNTIYF. Full variable domain (remainder filled in from reference TRBV15 and TRBJ1-3): DAMVIQNPRYQVTQFGKPVTLSCSQTLNHNVMYWYQQKSSQAPKLLFHYYDKDFNNEADTPDNFQSRRPNTSFCFLDIRSPGLGDTAMYLCATSRAQGSGNTIYFGEGSWLTVV.